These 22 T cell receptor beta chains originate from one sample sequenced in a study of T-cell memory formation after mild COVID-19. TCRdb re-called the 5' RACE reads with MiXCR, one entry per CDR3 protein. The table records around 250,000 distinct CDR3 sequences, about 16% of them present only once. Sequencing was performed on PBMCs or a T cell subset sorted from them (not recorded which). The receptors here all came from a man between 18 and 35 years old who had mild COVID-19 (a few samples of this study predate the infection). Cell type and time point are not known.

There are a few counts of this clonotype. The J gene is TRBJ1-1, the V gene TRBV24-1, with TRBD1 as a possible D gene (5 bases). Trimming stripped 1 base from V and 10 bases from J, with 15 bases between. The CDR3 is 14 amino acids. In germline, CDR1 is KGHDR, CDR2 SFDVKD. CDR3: CATSDFSDTRGAFF. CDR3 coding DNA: TGTGCCACCAGTGATTTTTCGGACACCCGCGGAGCTTTCTTT.

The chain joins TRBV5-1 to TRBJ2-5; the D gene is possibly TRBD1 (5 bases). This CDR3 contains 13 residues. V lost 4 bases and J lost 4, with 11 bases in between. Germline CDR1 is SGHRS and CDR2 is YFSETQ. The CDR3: CASSPTVGETQYF. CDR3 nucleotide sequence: TGCGCCAGCAGCCCGACAGTGGGAGAGACCCAGTACTTC.

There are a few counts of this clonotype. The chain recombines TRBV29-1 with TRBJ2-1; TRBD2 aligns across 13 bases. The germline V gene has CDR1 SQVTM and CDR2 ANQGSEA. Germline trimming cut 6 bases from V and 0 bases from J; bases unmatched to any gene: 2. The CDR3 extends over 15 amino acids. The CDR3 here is CSVGLAGASYNEQFF. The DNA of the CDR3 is TGCAGCGTCGGACTAGCGGGGGCCTCCTACAATGAGCAGTTCTTC.

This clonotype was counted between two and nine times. CDR3 region: CSARSGGLSYEQYF. CDR3 DNA sequence: TGCAGTGCACGTAGCGGGGGCCTCTCCTACGAGCAGTACTTC. The rearrangement joins TRBV20-1 to TRBJ2-7; 9 bases line up with TRBD2. CDR1 is DFQATT and CDR2 is SNEGSKA in the germline V gene (reference sequence). The CDR3 loop spans 14 amino acids. J lost 0 bases, V lost 6 bases, and 6 bases had no gene match.

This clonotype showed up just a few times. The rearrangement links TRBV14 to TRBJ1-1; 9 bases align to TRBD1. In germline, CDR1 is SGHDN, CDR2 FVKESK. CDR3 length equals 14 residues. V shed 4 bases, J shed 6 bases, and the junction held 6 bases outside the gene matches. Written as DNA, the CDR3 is TGTGCCAGCAGCCGTCACCGGGACAGGGCTGAAGCTTTCTTT. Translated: CASSRHRDRAEAFF.

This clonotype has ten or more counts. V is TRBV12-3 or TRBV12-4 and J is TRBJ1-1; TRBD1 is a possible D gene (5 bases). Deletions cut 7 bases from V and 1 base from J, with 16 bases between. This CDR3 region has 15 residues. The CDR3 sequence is CASKPAQGGNTEAFF. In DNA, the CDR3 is TGTGCCAGCAAACCGGCCCAGGGCGGGAACACTGAAGCTTTCTTT.

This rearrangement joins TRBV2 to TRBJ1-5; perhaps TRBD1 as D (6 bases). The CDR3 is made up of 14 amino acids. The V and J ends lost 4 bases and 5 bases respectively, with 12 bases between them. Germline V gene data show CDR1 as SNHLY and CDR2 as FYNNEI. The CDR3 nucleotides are TGTGCCAGCAGTGGGGGGCAGGGATATCAGCCCCAGCATTTT. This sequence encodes CASSGGQGYQPQHF.

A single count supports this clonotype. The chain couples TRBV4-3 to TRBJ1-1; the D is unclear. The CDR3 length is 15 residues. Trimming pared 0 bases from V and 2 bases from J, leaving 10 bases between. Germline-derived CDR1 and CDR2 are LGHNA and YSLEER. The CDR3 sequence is CASSQDRGSNTEAFF. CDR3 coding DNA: TGCGCCAGCAGCCAAGATCGAGGGTCTAACACTGAAGCTTTCTTT.

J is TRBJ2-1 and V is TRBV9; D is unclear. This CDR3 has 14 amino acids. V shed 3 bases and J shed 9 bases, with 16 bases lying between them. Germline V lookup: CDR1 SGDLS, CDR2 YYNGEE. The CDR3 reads CASSASSFWGEQFF. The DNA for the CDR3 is TGTGCCAGCAGCGCCTCGAGTTTCTGGGGTGAGCAGTTCTTC.

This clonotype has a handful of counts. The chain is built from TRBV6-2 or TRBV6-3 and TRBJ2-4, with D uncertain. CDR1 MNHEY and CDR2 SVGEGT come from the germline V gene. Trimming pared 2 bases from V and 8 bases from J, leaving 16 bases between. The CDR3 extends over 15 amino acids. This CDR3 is CASSYESGDVYIQYF. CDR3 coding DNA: TGTGCCAGCAGTTACGAATCCGGTGACGTCTACATTCAGTACTTC.

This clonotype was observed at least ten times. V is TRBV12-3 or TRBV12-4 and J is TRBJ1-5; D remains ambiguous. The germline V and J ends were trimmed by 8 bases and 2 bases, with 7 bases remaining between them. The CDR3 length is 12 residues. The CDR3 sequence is CASVGGNQPQHF. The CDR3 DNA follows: TGTGCCAGCGTTGGAGGCAATCAGCCCCAGCATTTT.

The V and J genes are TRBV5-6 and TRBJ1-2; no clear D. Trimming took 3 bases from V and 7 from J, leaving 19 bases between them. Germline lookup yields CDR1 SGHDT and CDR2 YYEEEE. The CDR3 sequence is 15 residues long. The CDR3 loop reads CASSSPSGSQAGYTF. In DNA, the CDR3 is TGTGCCAGCAGCTCACCTTCTGGGTCCCAGGCTGGCTACACCTTC.

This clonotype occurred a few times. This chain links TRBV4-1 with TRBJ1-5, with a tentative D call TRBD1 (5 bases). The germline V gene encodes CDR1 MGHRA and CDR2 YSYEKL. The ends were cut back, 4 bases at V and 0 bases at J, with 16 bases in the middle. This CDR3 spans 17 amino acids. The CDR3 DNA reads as TGCGCCAGCAGCCCGGGGGACGGTAAAGATAGCAATCAGCCCCAGCATTTT. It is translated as CASSPGDGKDSNQPQHF.

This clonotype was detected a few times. CDR3 region: CASSLADGSYEQYF. The CDR3 DNA sequence: TGTGCCAGCAGTTTAGCGGACGGATCCTACGAGCAGTACTTC. The V and J genes are TRBV12-3 or TRBV12-4 and TRBJ2-7; no clear D gene. The CDR3 sequence is 14 residues long. The ends were cut back, 0 bases at V and 1 base at J, with 7 bases in the middle.

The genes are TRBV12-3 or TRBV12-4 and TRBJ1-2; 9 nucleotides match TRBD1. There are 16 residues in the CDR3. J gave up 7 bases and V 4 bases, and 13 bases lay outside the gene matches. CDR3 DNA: TGTGCCAGCAGTTCACCTCCGGGACAGGGAATAGGTGGCTACACCTTC. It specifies CASSSPPGQGIGGYTF.

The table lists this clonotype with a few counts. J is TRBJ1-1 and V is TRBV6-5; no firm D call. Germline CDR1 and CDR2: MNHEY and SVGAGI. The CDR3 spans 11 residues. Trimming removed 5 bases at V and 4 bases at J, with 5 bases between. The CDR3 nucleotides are TGTGCCAGCAGTACCATCACTGAAGCTTTCTTT. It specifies CASSTITEAFF.

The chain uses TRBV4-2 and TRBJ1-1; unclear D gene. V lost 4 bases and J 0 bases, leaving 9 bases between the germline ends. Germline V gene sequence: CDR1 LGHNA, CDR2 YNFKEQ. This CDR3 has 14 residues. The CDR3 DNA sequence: TGTGCCAGCAGCCGCCCCGACATGAACACTGAAGCTTTCTTT. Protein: CASSRPDMNTEAFF.

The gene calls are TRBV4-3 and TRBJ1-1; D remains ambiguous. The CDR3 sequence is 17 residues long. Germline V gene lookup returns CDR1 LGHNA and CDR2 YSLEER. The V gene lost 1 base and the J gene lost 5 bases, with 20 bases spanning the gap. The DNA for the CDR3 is TGCGCCAGCAGCCAAGGCGTCCTAAGGACTGTCAAGACTGAAGCTTTCTTT. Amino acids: CASSQGVLRTVKTEAFF.

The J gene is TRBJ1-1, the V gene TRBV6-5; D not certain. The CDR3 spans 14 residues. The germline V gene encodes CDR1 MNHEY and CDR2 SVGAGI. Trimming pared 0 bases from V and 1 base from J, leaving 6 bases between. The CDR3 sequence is CASSYSRPNTEAFF. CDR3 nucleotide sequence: TGTGCCAGCAGTTACTCCCGGCCGAACACTGAAGCTTTCTTT.

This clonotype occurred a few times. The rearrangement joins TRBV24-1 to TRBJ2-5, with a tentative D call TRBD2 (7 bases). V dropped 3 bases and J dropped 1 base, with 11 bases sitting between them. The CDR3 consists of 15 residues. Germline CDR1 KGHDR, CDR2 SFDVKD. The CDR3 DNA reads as TGTGCCACCAGTGATCCGCGGGGGCCCCAAGAGACCCAGTACTTC. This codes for CATSDPRGPQETQYF.

CDR3 nucleotides: TGTGCCAGCAGTGAATCTCCAGGGAGAGATTGGCTTAACTATGGCTACACCTTC. Amino acids: CASSESPGRDWLNYGYTF. The chain couples TRBV25-1 to TRBJ1-2, with D perhaps matching TRBD1 (5 bases). The ends were cut back, 1 base at V and 1 base at J, with 19 bases in the middle. The CDR3 length is 18 residues. Germline V gives CDR1 MGHDK, CDR2 SYGVNS.

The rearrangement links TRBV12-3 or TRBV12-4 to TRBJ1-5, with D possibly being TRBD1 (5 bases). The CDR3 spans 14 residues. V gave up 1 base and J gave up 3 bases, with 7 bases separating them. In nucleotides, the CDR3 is TGTGCCAGCAGTTTAGGGGGACTCAATCAGCCCCAGCATTTT. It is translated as CASSLGGLNQPQHF.